The 21 T cell receptor beta chains presented below share a single source sample, sequenced in a study of T-cell memory formation after mild COVID-19. TCRdb called the 5' RACE reads again in MiXCR, with one record for every CDR3 protein. This sample has about 360,000 distinct CDR3 sequences; about an eighth occur once, and the top ten carry around 22%. Sequenced: PBMCs or a T cell subset sorted from them (not recorded which). Every receptor here comes from a man between 18 and 35 years old who had mild COVID-19 (a few samples of this study predate the infection). Cell type and time point are not known.

This clonotype was counted between two and nine times. The chain employs TRBV28 and TRBJ1-2, with 7 bases identical to TRBD1. The V and J ends lost 5 bases and 0 bases, in that order; junction bases with no gene match: 9. CDR1 is MDHEN and CDR2 is SYDVKM in the germline V gene. The CDR3 loop spans 16 amino acids. CDR3 in amino acids: CASSPPEGGANYGYTF. CDR3 nucleotides: TGTGCCAGCAGTCCGCCTGAAGGGGGCGCTAACTATGGCTACACCTTC.

V gene TRBV9 combines with J gene TRBJ1-5; D possibly corresponds to TRBD1 (5 bases). Germline lookup yields CDR1 SGDLS and CDR2 YYNGEE. V was cut by 0 bases and J by 6 bases, with 10 bases left in between. This CDR3 region has 14 residues. This chain's CDR3 is CASSVAPGGQPQHF. The DNA of the CDR3 is TGTGCCAGCAGCGTAGCTCCGGGGGGTCAGCCCCAGCATTTT.

This sequence joins TRBV12-3 or TRBV12-4 and TRBJ1-4; the D gene is possibly TRBD1 (5 bases). The CDR3 has 14 residues. V was clipped by 4 bases and J by 4 bases, with 10 bases between them. DNA for the CDR3: TGTGCCAGCAGTTCACAGGCGTTTAATGAAAAACTGTTTTTT. Its protein product is CASSSQAFNEKLFF.

This clonotype was picked up many times. The chain has TRBV7-2 and TRBJ2-6, with a tentative D call TRBD1 (6 bases). Between the trimmed V and J ends, which lost 2 bases and 0 bases, there was a span of 8 bases. The germline gives CDR1 SGHTA, CDR2 FQGNSA. The CDR3 totals 16 residues. Written as DNA, the CDR3 is TGTGCCAGCAGCTTACAGGGGCCCTCTGGGGCCAACGTCCTGACTTTC. This codes for CASSLQGPSGANVLTF.

This chain uses TRBV14 with TRBJ2-5; tentative D call: TRBD1 (5 bases). V gave up 4 bases and J gave up 1 base, with 10 bases separating them. This CDR3 is 14 amino acids long. Per germline, CDR1 SGHDN and CDR2 FVKESK. In nucleotides, the CDR3 is TGTGCCAGCAGCCCCAGGGATGTCCAAGAGACCCAGTACTTC. Its translation: CASSPRDVQETQYF.

This chain links TRBV7-9 with TRBJ1-2; TRBD1 might be the D (5 bases). V lost 0 bases to trimming and J lost 6 bases, with 5 bases between them. There are 12 residues in the CDR3. Germline V gene data show CDR1 as SEHNR and CDR2 as FQNEAQ (reference sequence). In DNA form, the CDR3 reads TGTGCCAGCAGCTTAGCCAGGGATGGCTACACCTTC. Protein product: CASSLARDGYTF. Full variable domain (missing parts from reference TRBV7-9 and TRBJ1-2): DTGVSQNPRHKITKRGQNVTFRCDPISEHNRLYWYRQTLGQGPEFLTYFQNEAQLEKSRLLSDRFSAERPKGSFSTLEIQRTEQGDSAMYLCASSLARDGYTFGSGTRLTVV.

V and J are TRBV21-1 and TRBJ2-7; no check of the table's D call, TRBD2, against the DNA was made. TRBV21-1 is classified as a pseudogene. The CDR3 consists of 17 residues. The CDR3 DNA sequence: TGTGCCAGCAGCAAACGAGGGTACGATGGCCTTTCCTACGAGCAGTACGTC. Its protein is CASSKRGYDGLSYEQYV.

A few counts support this clonotype. The chain links TRBV10-3 to TRBJ2-5; D call uncertain. V was shortened by 10 bases and J by 5 bases, with 11 bases between the two germline ends. The CDR3 is 11 residues long. In germline, CDR1 is ENHRY, CDR2 SYGVKD. CDR3 DNA sequence: TGTGCCACCCGAGGTGCGGAGACCCAGTACTTC. It encodes CATRGAETQYF.

This clonotype came up many times. The chain joins TRBV9 to TRBJ2-3; TRBD2 matches at 12 bases. CDR3 length: 16 amino acids. The trim removed 0 bases at V and 8 bases at J, leaving 7 bases unmatched. Germline lookup yields CDR1 SGDLS and CDR2 YYNGEE. The CDR3 spells CASSVGKLAGGPTQYF. CDR3 coding DNA: TGTGCCAGCAGCGTAGGGAAACTAGCGGGGGGTCCTACGCAGTATTTT.

This clonotype has more than one count but fewer than ten. The J gene is TRBJ2-3, the V gene TRBV5-1; TRBD1 agrees at 9 bases. The V and J ends lost 4 bases and 11 bases, in that order; junction bases with no gene match: 11. The CDR3 covers 14 residues. Germline V gene lookup returns CDR1 SGHRS and CDR2 YFSETQ. Here the CDR3 DNA reads TGCGCCAGCAGCCATCCGGGACAGGGATTCGTGCAGTATTTT. This codes for CASSHPGQGFVQYF.

Ten or more counts support this clonotype. The V and J genes are TRBV4-1 and TRBJ2-3, with TRBD1 identical over 7 bases. Trimming removed 0 bases from V and 0 bases from J; junction bases left unmatched: 3. CDR3 length equals 16 residues. The germline CDR1 and CDR2 sequences are MGHRA and YSYEKL. The CDR3 region is CASSQEQGPSTDTQYF. As DNA, the CDR3 is TGCGCCAGCAGCCAAGAACAGGGGCCTAGCACAGATACGCAGTATTTT.

The table lists this clonotype with a few counts. The chain couples TRBV4-1 to TRBJ2-4; no firm D call. Between the trimmed V and J ends, which lost 1 base and 0 bases, there was a span of 10 bases. The CDR3 is 16 amino acids. Germline-derived CDR1 and CDR2 are MGHRA and YSYEKL. The CDR3 protein is CASSQVTALAKNIQYF. The DNA for the CDR3 is TGCGCCAGCAGCCAAGTGACGGCCCTAGCCAAAAACATTCAGTACTTC.

This clonotype came up many times. DNA for the CDR3: TGTGCCAGCAGCCGGGACGCCGGGGAGCTGTTTTTT. This gives the protein CASSRDAGELFF. The rearrangement links TRBV6-2 or TRBV6-3 to TRBJ2-2; D may be TRBD1 or TRBD2 (5 bases each). V was cut by 6 bases and J by 6 bases, with 8 bases left in between. The germline V gene has CDR1 MNHEY and CDR2 SVGEGT. This CDR3 has 12 residues.

The chain carries TRBV4-3 and TRBJ2-2; D remains unclear. The CDR3 sequence is 13 residues long. The V gene's germline CDR1 is LGHNA and CDR2 YSLEER. V was pared by 3 bases and J by 6 bases, with 8 bases between. The CDR3 protein is CASSHDRAGELFF. The CDR3 bases are TGCGCCAGCAGCCATGATAGGGCCGGGGAGCTGTTTTTT.

This clonotype showed up just once. The chain is built from TRBV20-1 and TRBJ2-3; D ambiguous. V was shortened by 6 bases and J by 1 base, with 5 bases between the two germline ends. CDR3 length: 11 residues. In germline, CDR1 is DFQATT, CDR2 SNEGSKA (reference sequence). CDR3 DNA: TGCAGTGCGCTCCGCACAGATACGCAGTATTTT. This sequence encodes CSALRTDTQYF.

The CDR3 sequence: CASSSAGRMGEEQYV. CDR3 in DNA: TGCGCCAGCAGCTCGGCCGGACGGATGGGTGAGGAGCAGTACGTC. The chain uses TRBV5-1 and TRBJ2-7; D uncertain. Germline lookup yields CDR1 SGHRS and CDR2 YFSETQ. V lost 3 bases and J 7 bases, leaving 20 bases between the germline ends. This CDR3 is 15 amino acids long.

CDR3: CASSMAGGQSETQYF. The DNA for the CDR3 is TGTGCCAGTAGTATGGCTGGGGGGCAGTCCGAGACCCAGTACTTC. The chain is built from TRBV19 and TRBJ2-5, with D possibly being TRBD1 or TRBD2 (6 bases each). This CDR3 is 15 amino acids long. CDR1 and CDR2 (germline): LNHDA, SQIVND (reference sequence). V dropped 3 bases and J dropped 5 bases, with 16 bases sitting between them.

The CDR3 sequence is CASSQIIAGGPVETQYF. The CDR3 DNA is TGTGCCAGCAGCCAAATAATAGCGGGGGGGCCGGTAGAGACCCAGTACTTC. The rearrangement joins TRBV4-2 to TRBJ2-5, with 11 nucleotides matching TRBD2. The trim removed 2 bases at V and 4 bases at J, leaving 9 bases unmatched. CDR1 is LGHNA and CDR2 is YNFKEQ in the germline V gene. CDR3 length: 17 amino acids.

The CDR3 DNA is TGTGCCACCAGCAGAGAGGGCGCGTTCTATGGCTACACCTTC. Its protein product is CATSREGAFYGYTF. The V call is TRBV15, the J call TRBJ1-2; no clear D. Trimming left V 0 bases short and J 4 bases short, with 9 bases between. From germline, CDR1 is LNHNV and CDR2 YYDKDF (reference sequence). The CDR3 consists of 14 residues.

This clonotype appeared a few times. The chain joins TRBV5-4 to TRBJ2-5; 10 nucleotides line up with TRBD1. The V gene's germline CDR1 is SGHNT and CDR2 YYREEE (reference sequence). There are 17 residues in the CDR3. V lost 4 bases to trimming and J lost 4 bases; unmatched junction nucleotides: 13. The CDR3 reads CASSDLTGTGASETQYF. CDR3 in DNA: TGTGCCAGCAGCGACCTCACCGGGACAGGGGCGTCAGAGACCCAGTACTTC.

This chain joins TRBV24-1 and TRBJ1-5, with a possible D match to TRBD1 (5 bases). The CDR3 is 14 amino acids. Germline CDR1 is KGHDR and CDR2 is SFDVKD. V was cut by 5 bases and J by 1 base, with 8 bases left in between. The CDR3 DNA follows: TGTGCCACCAGTGGAGCAGGGAGCAATCAGCCCCAGCATTTT. Protein: CATSGAGSNQPQHF.